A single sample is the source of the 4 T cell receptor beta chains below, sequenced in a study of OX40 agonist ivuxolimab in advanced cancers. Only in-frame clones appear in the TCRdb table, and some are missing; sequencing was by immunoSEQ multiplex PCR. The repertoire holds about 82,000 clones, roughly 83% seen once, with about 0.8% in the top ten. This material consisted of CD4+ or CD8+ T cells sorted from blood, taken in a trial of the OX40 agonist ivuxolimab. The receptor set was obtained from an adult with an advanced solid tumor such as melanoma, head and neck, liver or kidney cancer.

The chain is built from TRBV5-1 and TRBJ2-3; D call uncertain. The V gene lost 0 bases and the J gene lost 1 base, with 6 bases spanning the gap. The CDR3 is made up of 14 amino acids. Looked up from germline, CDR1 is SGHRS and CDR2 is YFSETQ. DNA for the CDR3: TGCGCCAGCAGCTTGGCTCAGGGCACAGATACGCAGTATTTT. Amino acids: CASSLAQGTDTQYF.

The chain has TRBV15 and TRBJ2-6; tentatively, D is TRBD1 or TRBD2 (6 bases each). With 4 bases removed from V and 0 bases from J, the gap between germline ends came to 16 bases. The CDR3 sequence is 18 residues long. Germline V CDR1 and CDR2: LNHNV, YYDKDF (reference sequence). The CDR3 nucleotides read TGTGCCACCAGCAAGGAGGGGGTCCGTAGCTCTGGGGCCAACGTCCTGACTTTC. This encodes CATSKEGVRSSGANVLTF.

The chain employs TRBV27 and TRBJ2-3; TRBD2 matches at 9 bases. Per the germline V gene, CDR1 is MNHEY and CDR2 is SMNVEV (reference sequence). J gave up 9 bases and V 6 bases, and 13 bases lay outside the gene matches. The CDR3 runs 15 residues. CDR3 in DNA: TGTGCCAGCAGCTCTTGGCGGGGGGGCCCGGGAACGCAGTATTTT. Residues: CASSSWRGGPGTQYF.

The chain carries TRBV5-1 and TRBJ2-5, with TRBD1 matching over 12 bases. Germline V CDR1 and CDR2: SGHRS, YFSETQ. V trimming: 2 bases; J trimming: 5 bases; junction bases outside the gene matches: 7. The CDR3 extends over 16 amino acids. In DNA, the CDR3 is TGCGCCAGCAGCTTCCAGGGACAGGGGGCGGAGGAGACCCAGTACTTC. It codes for CASSFQGQGAEETQYF.